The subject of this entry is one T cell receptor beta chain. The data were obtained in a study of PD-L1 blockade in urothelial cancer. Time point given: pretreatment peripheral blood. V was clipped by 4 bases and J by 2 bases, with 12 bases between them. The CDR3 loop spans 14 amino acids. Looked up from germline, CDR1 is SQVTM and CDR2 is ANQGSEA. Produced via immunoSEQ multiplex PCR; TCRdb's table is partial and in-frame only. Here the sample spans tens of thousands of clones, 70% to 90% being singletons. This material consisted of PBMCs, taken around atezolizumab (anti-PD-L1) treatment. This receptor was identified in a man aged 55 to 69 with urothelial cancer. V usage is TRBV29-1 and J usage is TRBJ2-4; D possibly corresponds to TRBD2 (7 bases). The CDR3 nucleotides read TGCAGCGTTGCGGAGGGGGGGTCCAAAAACATTCAGTACTTC. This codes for CSVAEGGSKNIQYF.